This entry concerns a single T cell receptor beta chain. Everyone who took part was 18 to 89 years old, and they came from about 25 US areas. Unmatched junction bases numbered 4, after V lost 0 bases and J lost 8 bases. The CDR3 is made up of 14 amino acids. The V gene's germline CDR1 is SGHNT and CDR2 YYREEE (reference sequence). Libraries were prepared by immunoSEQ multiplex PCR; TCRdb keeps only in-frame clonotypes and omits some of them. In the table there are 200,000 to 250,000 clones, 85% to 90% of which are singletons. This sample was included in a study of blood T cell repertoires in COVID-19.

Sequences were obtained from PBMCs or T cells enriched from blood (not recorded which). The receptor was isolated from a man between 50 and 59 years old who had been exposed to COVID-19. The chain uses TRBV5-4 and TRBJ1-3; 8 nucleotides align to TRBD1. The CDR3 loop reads CASSLGTGSDTIYF. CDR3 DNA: TGTGCCAGCAGCTTGGGGACAGGGTCGGACACCATATATTTT. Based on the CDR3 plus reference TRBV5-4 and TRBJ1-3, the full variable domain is ETGVTQSPTHLIKTRGQQVTLRCSSQSGHNTVSWYQQALGQGPQFIFQYYREEENGRGNFPPRFSGLQFPNYSSELNVNALELDDSALYLCASSLGTGSDTIYFGEGSWLTVV.